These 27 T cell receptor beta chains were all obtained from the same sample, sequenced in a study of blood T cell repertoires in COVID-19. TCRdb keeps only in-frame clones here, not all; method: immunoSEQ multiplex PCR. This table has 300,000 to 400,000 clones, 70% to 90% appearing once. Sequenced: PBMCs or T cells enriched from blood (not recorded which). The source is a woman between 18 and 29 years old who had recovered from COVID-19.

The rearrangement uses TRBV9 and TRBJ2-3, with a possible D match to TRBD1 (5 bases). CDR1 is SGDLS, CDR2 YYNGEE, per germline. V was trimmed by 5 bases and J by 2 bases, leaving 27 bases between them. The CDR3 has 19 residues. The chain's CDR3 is CASSQHPSSGLKDTDTQYF. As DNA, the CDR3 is TGTGCCAGCAGTCAACACCCCTCATCAGGGCTCAAAGACACAGATACGCAGTATTTT.

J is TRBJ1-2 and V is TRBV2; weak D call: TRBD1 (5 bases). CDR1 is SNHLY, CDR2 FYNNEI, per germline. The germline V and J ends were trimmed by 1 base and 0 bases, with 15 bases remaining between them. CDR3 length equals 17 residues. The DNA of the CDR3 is TGTGCCAGCAGTGAAGGCCAAGTATACAGGTCTAACTATGGCTACACCTTC. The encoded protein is CASSEGQVYRSNYGYTF.

The CDR3 coding sequence is TGTGCCAGCAGCTTAGAGGTTAGCGGGGGGTACGAGCAGTACTTC. It is translated as CASSLEVSGGYEQYF. This chain joins TRBV11-2 and TRBJ2-7; TRBD2 aligns across 10 bases. Per the germline V gene, CDR1 is SGHAT and CDR2 is FQNNGV. The CDR3 sequence is 15 residues long. With 0 bases clipped from V and 4 bases from J, the junction kept 3 bases outside the gene matches.

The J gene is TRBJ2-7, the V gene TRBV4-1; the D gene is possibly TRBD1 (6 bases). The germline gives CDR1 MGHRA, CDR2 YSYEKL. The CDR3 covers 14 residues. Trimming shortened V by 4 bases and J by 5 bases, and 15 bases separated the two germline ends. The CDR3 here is CASSRISAGDEQYF. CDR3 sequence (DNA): TGCGCCAGCAGCCGGATATCGGCAGGGGACGAGCAGTACTTC.

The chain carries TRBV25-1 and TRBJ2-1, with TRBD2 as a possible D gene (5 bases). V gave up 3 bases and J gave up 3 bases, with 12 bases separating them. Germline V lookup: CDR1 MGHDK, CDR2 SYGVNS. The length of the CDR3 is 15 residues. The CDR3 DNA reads TGTGCCAGCAGTGACGTGAAAGGAGGCTACAATGAGCAGTTCTTC. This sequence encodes CASSDVKGGYNEQFF.

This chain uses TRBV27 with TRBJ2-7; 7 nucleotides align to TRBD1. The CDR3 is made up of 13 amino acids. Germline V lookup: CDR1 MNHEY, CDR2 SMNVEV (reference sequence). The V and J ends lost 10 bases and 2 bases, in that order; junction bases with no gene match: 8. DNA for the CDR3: TGTGCCACCGAGGACAGGTACACCTACGAGCAGTACTTC. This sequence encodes CATEDRYTYEQYF.

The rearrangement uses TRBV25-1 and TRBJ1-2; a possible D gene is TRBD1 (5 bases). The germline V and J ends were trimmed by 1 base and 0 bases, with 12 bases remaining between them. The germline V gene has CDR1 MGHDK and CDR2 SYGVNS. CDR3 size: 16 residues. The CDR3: CASSESRTRANYGYTF. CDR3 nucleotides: TGTGCCAGCAGTGAATCTAGGACACGAGCTAACTATGGCTACACCTTC.

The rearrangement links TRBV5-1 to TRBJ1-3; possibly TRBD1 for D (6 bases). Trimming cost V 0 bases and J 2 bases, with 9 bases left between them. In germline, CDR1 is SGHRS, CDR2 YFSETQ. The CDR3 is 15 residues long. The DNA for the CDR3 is TGCGCCAGCAGCTTGGCAGGGGACGCTGGAAACACCATATATTTT. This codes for CASSLAGDAGNTIYF.

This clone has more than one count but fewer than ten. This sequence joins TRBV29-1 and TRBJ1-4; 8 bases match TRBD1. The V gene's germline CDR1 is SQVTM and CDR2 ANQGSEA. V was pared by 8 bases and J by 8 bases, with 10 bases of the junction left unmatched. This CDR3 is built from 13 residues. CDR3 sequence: CSTAGTGGEKLFF. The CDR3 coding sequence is TGCAGCACTGCGGGGACAGGAGGCGAAAAACTGTTTTTT.

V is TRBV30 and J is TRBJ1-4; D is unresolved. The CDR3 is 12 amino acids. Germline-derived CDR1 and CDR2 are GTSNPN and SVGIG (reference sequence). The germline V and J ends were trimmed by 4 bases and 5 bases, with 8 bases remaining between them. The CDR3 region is CAWTVANEKLFF. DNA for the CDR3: TGTGCCTGGACAGTGGCAAATGAAAAACTGTTTTTT.

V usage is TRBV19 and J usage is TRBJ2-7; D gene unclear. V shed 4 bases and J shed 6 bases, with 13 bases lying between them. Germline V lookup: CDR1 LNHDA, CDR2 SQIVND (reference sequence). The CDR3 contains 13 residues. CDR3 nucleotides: TGTGCCAGTAGTAAAGCCGCCGGCGGCGAGCAGTACTTC. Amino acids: CASSKAAGGEQYF.

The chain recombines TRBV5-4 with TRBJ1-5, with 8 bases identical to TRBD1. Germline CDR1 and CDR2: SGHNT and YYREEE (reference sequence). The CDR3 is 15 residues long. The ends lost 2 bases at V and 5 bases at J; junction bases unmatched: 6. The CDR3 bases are TGTGCCAGCAGCTTAGACAGGGGAGACCATCAGCCCCAGCATTTT. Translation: CASSLDRGDHQPQHF. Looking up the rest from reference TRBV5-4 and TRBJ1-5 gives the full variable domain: ETGVTQSPTHLIKTRGQQVTLRCSSQSGHNTVSWYQQALGQGPQFIFQYYREEENGRGNFPPRFSGLQFPNYSSELNVNALELDDSALYLCASSLDRGDHQPQHFGDGTRLSIL.

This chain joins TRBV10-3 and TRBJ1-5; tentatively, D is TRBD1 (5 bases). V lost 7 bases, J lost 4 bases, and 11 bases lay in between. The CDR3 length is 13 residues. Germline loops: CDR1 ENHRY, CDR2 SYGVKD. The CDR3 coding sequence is TGTGCCATCACGGGGGACGCAAATCAGCCCCAGCATTTT. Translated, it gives CAITGDANQPQHF.

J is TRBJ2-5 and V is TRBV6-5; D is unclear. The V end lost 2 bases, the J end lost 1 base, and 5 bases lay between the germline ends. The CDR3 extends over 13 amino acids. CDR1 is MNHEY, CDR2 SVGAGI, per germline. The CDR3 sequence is CASSYTVQETQYF. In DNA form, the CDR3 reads TGTGCCAGCAGTTACACGGTCCAAGAGACCCAGTACTTC.

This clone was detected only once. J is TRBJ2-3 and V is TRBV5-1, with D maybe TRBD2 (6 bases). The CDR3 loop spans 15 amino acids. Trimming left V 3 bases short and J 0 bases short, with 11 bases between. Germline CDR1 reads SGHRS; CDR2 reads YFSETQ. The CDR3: CASSSPGASTDTQYF. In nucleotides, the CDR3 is TGCGCCAGCAGCTCTCCGGGAGCAAGCACAGATACGCAGTATTTT.

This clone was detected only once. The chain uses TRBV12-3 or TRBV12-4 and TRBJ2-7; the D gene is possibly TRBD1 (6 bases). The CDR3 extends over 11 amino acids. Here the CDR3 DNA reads TGTGCTTCAGGGGTCTCCTACGAGCAGTACTTC. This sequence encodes CASGVSYEQYF.

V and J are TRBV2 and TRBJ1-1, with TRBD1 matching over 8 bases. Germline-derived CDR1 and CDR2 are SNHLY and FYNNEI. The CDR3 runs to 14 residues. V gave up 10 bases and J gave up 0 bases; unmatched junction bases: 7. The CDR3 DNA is TGTGCCATTAGGACAGGGCCGGTGAACACTGAAGCTTTCTTT. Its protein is CAIRTGPVNTEAFF.

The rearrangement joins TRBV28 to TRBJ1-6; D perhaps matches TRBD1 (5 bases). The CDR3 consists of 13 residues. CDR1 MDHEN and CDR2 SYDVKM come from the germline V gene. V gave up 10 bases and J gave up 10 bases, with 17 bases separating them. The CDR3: CATTGGNRSPLHF. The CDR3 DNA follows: TGTGCCACCACTGGAGGGAACAGGTCACCCCTCCACTTT.

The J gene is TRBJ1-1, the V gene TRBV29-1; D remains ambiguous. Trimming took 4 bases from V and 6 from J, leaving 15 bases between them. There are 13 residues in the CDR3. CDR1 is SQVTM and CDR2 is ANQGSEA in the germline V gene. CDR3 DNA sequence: TGCAGCGTTGGTCAGTCAGGTTACCCTGAAGCTTTCTTT. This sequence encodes CSVGQSGYPEAFF.

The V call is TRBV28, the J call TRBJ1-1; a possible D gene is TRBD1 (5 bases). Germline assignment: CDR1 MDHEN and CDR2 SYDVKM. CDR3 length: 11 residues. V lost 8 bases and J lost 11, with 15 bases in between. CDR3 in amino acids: CASGLAGLAFF. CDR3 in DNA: TGTGCCAGCGGTCTGGCAGGGTTGGCTTTCTTT.

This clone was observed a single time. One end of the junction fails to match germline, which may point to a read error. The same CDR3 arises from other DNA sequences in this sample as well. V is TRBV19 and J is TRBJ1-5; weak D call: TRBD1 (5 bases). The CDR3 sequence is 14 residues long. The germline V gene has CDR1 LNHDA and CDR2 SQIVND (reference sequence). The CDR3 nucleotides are TGTGCCAGTAGTATCCGACAGCGCAATCAACCCCAGCATTTT. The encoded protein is CASSIRQRNQPQHF.

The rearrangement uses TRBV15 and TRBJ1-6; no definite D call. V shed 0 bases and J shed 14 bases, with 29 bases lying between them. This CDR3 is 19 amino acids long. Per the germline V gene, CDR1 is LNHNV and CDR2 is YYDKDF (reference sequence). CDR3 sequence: CATSRDGPSNPAGNRALHF. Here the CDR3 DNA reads TGTGCCACCAGCAGAGATGGCCCGAGTAACCCGGCGGGGAATCGAGCCCTCCACTTT.

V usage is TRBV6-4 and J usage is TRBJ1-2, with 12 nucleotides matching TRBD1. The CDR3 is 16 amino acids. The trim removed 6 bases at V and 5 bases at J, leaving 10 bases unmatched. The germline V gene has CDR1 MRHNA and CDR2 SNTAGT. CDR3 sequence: CASRPLGTGGEYGYTF. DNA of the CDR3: TGTGCCAGCAGGCCACTTGGGACAGGGGGCGAGTATGGCTACACCTTC.

As DNA, the CDR3 is TGTGCCAGCAGCCCCGGACTAGCGGGGGGTCTCACAGATACGCAGTATTTT. Translation gives CASSPGLAGGLTDTQYF. The chain has TRBV9 and TRBJ2-3; 14 positions match TRBD2. Germline V gene sequence: CDR1 SGDLS, CDR2 YYNGEE. The CDR3 contains 17 residues. Trimming cost V 4 bases and J 2 bases; bases outside gene matches: 6.

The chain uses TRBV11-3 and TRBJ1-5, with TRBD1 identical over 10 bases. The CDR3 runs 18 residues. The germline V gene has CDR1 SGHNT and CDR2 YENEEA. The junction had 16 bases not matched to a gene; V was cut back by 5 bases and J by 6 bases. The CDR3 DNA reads TGTGCCAGCAGCATCCGGGACAGGGGAGAGAAAGCGGGTCAGCCCCAGCATTTT. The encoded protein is CASSIRDRGEKAGQPQHF.

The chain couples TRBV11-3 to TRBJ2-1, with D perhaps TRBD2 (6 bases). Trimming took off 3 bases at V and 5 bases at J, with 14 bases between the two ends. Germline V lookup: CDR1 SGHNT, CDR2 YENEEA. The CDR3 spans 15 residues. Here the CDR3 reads CASSFWGGKDNEQFF. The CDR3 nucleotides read TGTGCCAGCAGCTTCTGGGGAGGAAAGGACAATGAGCAGTTCTTC.

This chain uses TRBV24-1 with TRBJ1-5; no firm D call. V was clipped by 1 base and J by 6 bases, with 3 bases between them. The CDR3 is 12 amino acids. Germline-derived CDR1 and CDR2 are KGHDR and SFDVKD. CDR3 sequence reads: CATSDFGQPQHF. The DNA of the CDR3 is TGTGCCACCAGTGATTTCGGTCAGCCCCAGCATTTT.